What follows are 9 T cell receptor beta chains derived from one specimen sequenced in a study of blood T cell repertoires in COVID-19. Sequencing was performed with immunoSEQ multiplex PCR; in TCRdb, only in-frame clones are kept and a portion is missing. Among some 300,000 clones, more than 70% were seen once, and the ten largest hold around 2%. Input material: PBMCs or T cells enriched from blood (not recorded which). Every receptor here comes from a woman aged 55-69 years in a cohort exposed to, infected with or recovered from COVID-19 (not recorded which).

This chain uses TRBV7-2 with TRBJ2-5; 10 bases agree with TRBD1. The CDR3 runs to 16 residues. Germline CDR1 SGHTA, CDR2 FQGNSA. Unmatched junction bases numbered 2, after V lost 0 bases and J lost 1 base. The CDR3 coding sequence is TGTGCCAGCAGCTTAGCGCGGGACAGGGGCCAAGAGACCCAGTACTTC. Translating it yields CASSLARDRGQETQYF.

This chain connects TRBV15 to TRBJ2-2, with D perhaps TRBD2 (6 bases). The CDR3 is 16 amino acids. Germline V gene sequence: CDR1 LNHNV, CDR2 YYDKDF (reference sequence). Trimming removed 0 bases at V and 2 bases at J, with 10 bases between. CDR3 DNA: TGTGCCACCAGCAGAGACGGAGGGTTTAACACCGGGGAGCTGTTTTTT. Translating gives CATSRDGGFNTGELFF.

The gene calls are TRBV19 and TRBJ2-5; D not resolved. The CDR3 runs to 14 residues. The V end lost 3 bases, the J end lost 5 bases, and 13 bases lay between the germline ends. Germline V gene sequence: CDR1 LNHDA, CDR2 SQIVND (reference sequence). DNA for the CDR3: TGTGCCAGTAGTATTGGAGTAGTTTCGGAGACCCAGTACTTC. This codes for CASSIGVVSETQYF.

The genes are TRBV6-1 and TRBJ1-5; TRBD1 agrees at 8 bases. The CDR3 extends over 16 amino acids. CDR1 and CDR2 (germline): MNHNS, SASEGT. V dropped 4 bases and J dropped 2; count of bases not matched to a gene: 7. DNA for the CDR3: TGTGCCAGCAGTGGACCACAGGGGGTAGGCAATCAGCCCCAGCATTTT. This translates into CASSGPQGVGNQPQHF.

The chain couples TRBV3-1 (or the pseudogene TRBV3-2) to TRBJ2-3, with a tentative D call TRBD1 (6 bases). The CDR3 consists of 17 residues. Germline V CDR1 and CDR2: LGHDT, YNNKEL (reference sequence). Deletions cut 0 bases from V and 0 bases from J, with 13 bases between. CDR3 nucleotides: TGTGCCAGCAGCCAAGATCGACAGGCCACTAGCACAGATACGCAGTATTTT. It translates to CASSQDRQATSTDTQYF.

This clone has just one count. The chain employs TRBV19 and TRBJ2-1; D may be TRBD2 (5 bases). Germline loops: CDR1 LNHDA, CDR2 SQIVND (reference sequence). The length of the CDR3 is 20 residues. Trimming shortened V by 0 bases and J by 0 bases, and 21 bases separated the two germline ends. The CDR3, as DNA: TGTGCCAGTAGTATAGATCCAAGAGATGCGGGTCAGAGCTCCTACAATGAGCAGTTCTTC. Its translation is CASSIDPRDAGQSSYNEQFF.

This clone appeared a single time. V usage is TRBV19 and J usage is TRBJ1-2; TRBD1 agrees at 8 bases. This CDR3 has 14 residues. Trimming took 7 bases from V and 7 from J; bases not matched to a gene: 11. Germline CDR1 is LNHDA and CDR2 is SQIVND (reference sequence). Written as DNA, the CDR3 is TGTGCCAGTAAGAAGGACAGGGTCGAGTTTGGCTACACCTTC. It yields the protein CASKKDRVEFGYTF.

The chain links TRBV24-1 to TRBJ1-2; a possible D gene is TRBD1 (5 bases). V was trimmed by 9 bases and J by 0 bases, leaving 10 bases between them. The CDR3 is 13 residues long. Germline CDR1 KGHDR, CDR2 SFDVKD. The CDR3 region is CATRGAANYGYTF. CDR3 in DNA: TGTGCCACCCGCGGGGCAGCTAACTATGGCTACACCTTC.

This clone was seen just once. CDR3 region: CASSLTGDLTYNEQFF. The DNA of the CDR3 is TGTGCCAGCAGTTTAACTGGTGACTTGACCTACAATGAGCAGTTCTTC. This chain uses TRBV27 with TRBJ2-1, with unresolved D. The CDR3 runs to 16 residues. Germline CDR1 is MNHEY and CDR2 is SMNVEV (reference sequence). Deletions cut 2 bases from V and 2 bases from J, with 13 bases between.